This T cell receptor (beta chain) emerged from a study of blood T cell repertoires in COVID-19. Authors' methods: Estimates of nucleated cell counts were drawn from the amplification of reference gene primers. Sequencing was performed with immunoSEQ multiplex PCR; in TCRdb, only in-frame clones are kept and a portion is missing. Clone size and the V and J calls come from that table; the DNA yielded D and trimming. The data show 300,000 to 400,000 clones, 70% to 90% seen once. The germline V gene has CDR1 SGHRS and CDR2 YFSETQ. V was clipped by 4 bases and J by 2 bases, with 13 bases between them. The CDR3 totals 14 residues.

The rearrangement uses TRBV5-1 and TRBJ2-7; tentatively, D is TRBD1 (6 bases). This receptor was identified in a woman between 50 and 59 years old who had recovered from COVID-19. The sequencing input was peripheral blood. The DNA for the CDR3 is TGCGCCAGCAGCCCGGACCGGGACACCTACGAGCAGTACTTC. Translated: CASSPDRDTYEQYF.